Shown below are 12 T cell receptor beta chains from a single sample sequenced in a study of tumor-infiltrating lymphocytes in primary liver carcinoma. The blood RNA (from unsorted whole blood) was obtained, and germline DNA was also extracted. The researchers produced TCR beta cDNA from around 0.5 ug total RNA with a constant-region primer. The TCR beta library was amplified through three nested multiplex PCR rounds in a modified ARM-PCR procedure. It was with TRBV1-TRBV30 forward primers and a C-beta reverse primer that the first two PCR rounds were run, at about 9 cycles each. MiXCR, applied by TCRdb to the multiplex PCR reads, yields one record per CDR3 protein. This table has about 320,000 distinct CDR3 sequences, more than 55% appearing once. Sequenced sample: peripheral blood. Receptors originate from a middle-aged man with primary liver carcinoma and hepatitis B virus infection.

This chain links TRBV20-1 with TRBJ2-7, with 9 nucleotides matching TRBD2. This CDR3 has 15 amino acids. Trimming removed 0 bases from V and 3 bases from J; junction bases left unmatched: 6. Germline CDR1 is DFQATT and CDR2 is SNEGSKA (reference sequence). The DNA for the CDR3 is TGCAGTGCTAGAGATTTGGATAGCGGGAGCTACGAGCAGTACTTC. This encodes CSARDLDSGSYEQYF.

This clonotype showed up just a few times. One end of the junction does not line up with germline, which may come from a read error. J is TRBJ2-7 and V is TRBV28, with D possibly being TRBD2 (7 bases). The CDR3 has 13 residues. Germline CDR1 MDHEN, CDR2 SYDVKM. CDR3 nucleotides: TGTGCCAGTAGTTGGCAGGGAGGGGGCGAGCAGTACTTC. Translated, it gives CASSWQGGGEQYF.

This clonotype was seen ten or more times. The chain links TRBV4-3 to TRBJ2-5; no definite D call. This CDR3 has 15 amino acids. CDR1 is LGHNA and CDR2 is YSLEER in the germline V gene. The V and J ends lost 0 bases and 5 bases respectively, with 13 bases between them. The CDR3 loop reads CASSQDLGQMETQYF. CDR3 bases: TGCGCCAGCAGCCAAGATTTAGGTCAAATGGAGACCCAGTACTTC.

For this clonotype: This may come from a read error, since a much larger clone is one base off. The rearrangement uses TRBV6-5 and TRBJ2-1; 7 nucleotides line up with TRBD1. The V gene end was trimmed by 8 bases and the J gene end by 5 bases; junction bases not matched to a gene: 9. This CDR3 is 14 amino acids long. Per the germline V gene, CDR1 is MNHEY and CDR2 is SVGAGI. The CDR3 region is CASGWRTGNNEQFF. The CDR3 DNA reads TGTGCCAGCGGCTGGAGGACAGGCAACAATGAGCAGTTCTTC.

The genes are TRBV11-2 and TRBJ2-2; TRBD1 is a possible D gene (6 bases). V was pared by 4 bases and J by 4 bases, with 13 bases between. The germline gives CDR1 SGHAT, CDR2 FQNNGV. The CDR3 loop spans 15 amino acids. CDR3 sequence: CASSWWGHGTGELFF. CDR3 coding DNA: TGTGCCAGCAGCTGGTGGGGGCACGGCACCGGGGAGCTGTTTTTT. The full variable domain, with the rest looked up from reference TRBV11-2 and TRBJ2-2, is EAGVAQSPRYKIIEKRQSVAFWCNPISGHATLYWYQQILGQGPKLLIQFQNNGVVDDSQLPKDRFSAERLKGVDSTLKIQPAKLEDSAVYLCASSWWGHGTGELFFGEGSRLTVL.

The CDR3 DNA reads TGTGCCTGGAATGTACTGGGTGGCACTGAAGCTTTCTTT. Protein: CAWNVLGGTEAFF. The chain recombines TRBV30 with TRBJ1-1; D uncertain. The V end lost 4 bases, the J end lost 4 bases, and 13 bases lay between the germline ends. This CDR3 comprises 13 residues. From germline, CDR1 is GTSNPN and CDR2 SVGIG (reference sequence). Filled out from reference TRBV30 and TRBJ1-1, the complete variable domain reads SQTIHQWPATLVQPVGSPLSLECTVEGTSNPNLYWYRQAAGRGLQLLFYSVGIGQISSEVPQNLSASRPQDRQFILSSKKLLLSDSGFYLCAWNVLGGTEAFFGQGTRLTVV.

As to this clonotype: The junction shows a germline mismatch at one end, possibly a read error. The chain joins TRBV11-2 to TRBJ2-2; tentatively, D is TRBD2 (5 bases). Germline loops: CDR1 SGHAT, CDR2 FQNNGV. This CDR3 has 13 residues. CDR3 sequence (DNA): TGTACCAGCAGCTTAGGGTTGACCGGGGTGCTGTTTTTT. As protein: CTSSLGLTGVLFF.

This clonotype was seen just once. This chain connects TRBV7-8 to TRBJ2-5; 7 bases fit TRBD1. The V gene end was trimmed by 5 bases and the J gene end by 1 base; junction bases not matched to a gene: 13. Germline CDR1 SGHVS, CDR2 FQNEAQ. This CDR3 has 17 amino acids. The CDR3 DNA sequence: TGTGCCAGCAGCCTGCGGACAGGCCGTCCCCTCCAAGAGACCCAGTACTTC. Protein product: CASSLRTGRPLQETQYF.

This clonotype was counted between two and nine times. The chain carries TRBV6-2 or TRBV6-3 and TRBJ2-5; a weak D match, TRBD2 (6 bases). This CDR3 region has 14 residues. Germline CDR1 MNHEY, CDR2 SVGEGT. Trimming cost V 0 bases and J 5 bases, with 10 bases left between them. The CDR3 is CASSYSYGGETQYF. CDR3 coding DNA: TGTGCCAGCAGTTACTCCTACGGGGGTGAGACCCAGTACTTC.

As concerns this clonotype: With a much larger clone just one base away, this may be a read error. This chain connects TRBV6-5 to TRBJ2-5; 12 positions match TRBD1. Germline CDR1 and CDR2: MNHEY and SVGAGI. The CDR3 length is 15 residues. V was clipped by 7 bases and J by 3 bases; unmatched bases: 6. The CDR3 region has the DNA TGTGCCAGCAAGTTGGGACAGGGGGCTAAAGAGACCCAGTACTTC. As protein: CASKLGQGAKETQYF.

As regards this clonotype: Being one base from a much bigger clone, this may be a read error. The V gene is TRBV6-1, the J gene TRBJ2-3; D is uncertain. Germline-derived CDR1 and CDR2 are MNHNS and SASEGT. The CDR3 covers 12 residues. The CDR3 is CTSSLKSNTQYF. DNA of the CDR3: TGTACCAGCAGCCTTAAAAGTAATACGCAGTATTTT.

This clonotype was counted between two and nine times. The germline gene is not matched at one end of the junction; a read error may be the cause. The gene calls are TRBV28 and TRBJ1-2, with D uncertain. From germline, CDR1 is MDHEN and CDR2 SYDVKM. The CDR3 runs to 13 residues. CDR3 DNA: TGTGCTAGCAGTCCACAGCCACCCTATGGCTACACCTTC. Protein sequence: CASSPQPPYGYTF.